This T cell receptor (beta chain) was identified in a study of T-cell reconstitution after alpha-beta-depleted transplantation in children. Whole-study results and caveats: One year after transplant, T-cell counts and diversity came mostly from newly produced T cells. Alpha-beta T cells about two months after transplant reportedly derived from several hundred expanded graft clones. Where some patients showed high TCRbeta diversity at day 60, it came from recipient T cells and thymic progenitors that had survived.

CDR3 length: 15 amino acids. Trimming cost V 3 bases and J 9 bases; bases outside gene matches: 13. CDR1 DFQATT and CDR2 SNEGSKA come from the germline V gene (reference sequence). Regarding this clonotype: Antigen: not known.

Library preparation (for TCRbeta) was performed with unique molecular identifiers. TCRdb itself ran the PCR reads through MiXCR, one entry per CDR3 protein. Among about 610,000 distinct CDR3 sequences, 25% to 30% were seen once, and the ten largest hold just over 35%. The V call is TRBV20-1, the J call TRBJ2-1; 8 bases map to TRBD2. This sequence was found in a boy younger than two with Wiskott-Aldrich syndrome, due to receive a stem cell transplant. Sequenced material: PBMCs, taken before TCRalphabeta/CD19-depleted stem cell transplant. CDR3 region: CSASTLAGLLGEQFF. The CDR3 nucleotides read TGCAGTGCTAGTACCCTAGCGGGCCTTTTAGGTGAGCAGTTCTTC.